One T cell receptor (beta chain) is described in this entry. Its antigen remains unknown. Genomic DNA belonging to each subset was distributed in equal measure over several immunoSEQ plates. The assay was immunoSEQ multiplex PCR, and TCRdb's table has in-frame clones only and misses some. The sample lists some 2,500,000 clones; just under 95% were seen once. V was clipped by 1 base and J by 0 bases, with 7 bases between them. Germline V CDR1 and CDR2: KGHSH, LQKENI. CDR3 size: 15 residues. This entry comes from a study of shared clonotypes between healthy human individuals. Study details: Plates per donor: three CD4 naive, three CD4 memory, two CD8 naive, one CD8 memory.

Regarding the study as a whole: Non-shared clonotypes were found to have lower generation probabilities than the clonotypes that were shared by all four of the sorted-subset donors. It was the few donors that limited the genetic and exposure-history diversity represented.

The V gene is TRBV18, the J gene TRBJ1-5; weak D call: TRBD1 (5 bases). The sequenced sample consisted of naive CD4+ T cells from PBMCs. Noted subset: CD45RA+ positively selected. This clonotype originated in a man between 18 and 29 years old in good health. Some clones in this sample may be carry-over from other donors' samples. CDR3 coding DNA: TGTGCCAGCTCACCACGACAGATTAGCAATCAGCCCCAGCATTTT. Encoded protein: CASSPRQISNQPQHF.